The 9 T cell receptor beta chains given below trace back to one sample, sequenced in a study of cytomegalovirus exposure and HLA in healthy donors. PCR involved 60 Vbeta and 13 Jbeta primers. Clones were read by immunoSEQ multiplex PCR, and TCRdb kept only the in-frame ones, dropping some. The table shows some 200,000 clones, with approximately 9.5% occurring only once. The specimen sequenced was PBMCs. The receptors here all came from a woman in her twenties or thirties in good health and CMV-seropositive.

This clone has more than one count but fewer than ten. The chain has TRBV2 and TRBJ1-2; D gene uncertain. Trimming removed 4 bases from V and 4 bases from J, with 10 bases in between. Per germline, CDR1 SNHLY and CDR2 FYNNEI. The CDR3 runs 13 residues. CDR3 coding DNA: TGTGCCAGCAGTGTAGACACCCTCTATGGCTACACCTTC. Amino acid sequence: CASSVDTLYGYTF.

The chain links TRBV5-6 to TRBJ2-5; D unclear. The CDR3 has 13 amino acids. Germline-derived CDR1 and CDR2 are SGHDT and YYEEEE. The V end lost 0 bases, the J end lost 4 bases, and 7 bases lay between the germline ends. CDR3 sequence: CASSLATGETQYF. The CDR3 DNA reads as TGTGCCAGCAGCTTGGCGACTGGAGAGACCCAGTACTTC.

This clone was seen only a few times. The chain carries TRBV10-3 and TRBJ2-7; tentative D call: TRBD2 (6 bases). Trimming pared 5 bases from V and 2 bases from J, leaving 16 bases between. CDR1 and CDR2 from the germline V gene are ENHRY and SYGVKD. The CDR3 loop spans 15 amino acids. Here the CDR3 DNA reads TGTGCCATCAGTTCCGGGACTTCGAATACCTACGAGCAGTACTTC. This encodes CAISSGTSNTYEQYF.

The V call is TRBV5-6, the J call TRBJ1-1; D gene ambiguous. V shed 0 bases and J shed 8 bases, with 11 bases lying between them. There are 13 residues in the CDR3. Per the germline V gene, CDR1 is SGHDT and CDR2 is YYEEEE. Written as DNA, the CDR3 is TGTGCCAGCAGCTTGGACCGATATACAGAAGCTTTCTTT. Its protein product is CASSLDRYTEAFF.

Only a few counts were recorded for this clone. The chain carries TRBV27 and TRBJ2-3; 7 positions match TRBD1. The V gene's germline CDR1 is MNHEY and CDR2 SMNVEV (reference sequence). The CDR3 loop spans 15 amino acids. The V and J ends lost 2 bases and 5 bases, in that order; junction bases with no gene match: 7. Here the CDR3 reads CASSLGQARGDTQYF. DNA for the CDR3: TGTGCCAGCAGTTTAGGACAGGCGAGGGGAGATACGCAGTATTTT.

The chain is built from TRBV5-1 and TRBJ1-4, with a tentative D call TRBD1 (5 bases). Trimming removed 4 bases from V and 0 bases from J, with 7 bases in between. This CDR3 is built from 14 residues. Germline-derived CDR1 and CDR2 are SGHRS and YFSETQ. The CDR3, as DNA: TGCGCCAGCAGCCAGACAGCAACTAATGAAAAACTGTTTTTT. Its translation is CASSQTATNEKLFF.

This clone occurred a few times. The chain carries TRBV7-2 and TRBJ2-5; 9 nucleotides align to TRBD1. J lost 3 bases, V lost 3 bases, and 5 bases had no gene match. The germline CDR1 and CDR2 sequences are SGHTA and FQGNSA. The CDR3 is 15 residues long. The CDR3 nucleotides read TGTGCCAGCAGCTTCCAGGGACAGGGAAAAGAGACCCAGTACTTC. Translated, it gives CASSFQGQGKETQYF.

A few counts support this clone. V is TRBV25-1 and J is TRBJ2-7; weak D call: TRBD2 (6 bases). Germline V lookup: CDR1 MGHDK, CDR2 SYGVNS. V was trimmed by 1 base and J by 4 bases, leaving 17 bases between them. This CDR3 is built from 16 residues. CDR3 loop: CASSESDGGPVYEQYF. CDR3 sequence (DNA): TGTGCCAGCAGTGAATCGGACGGGGGACCGGTGTACGAGCAGTACTTC.

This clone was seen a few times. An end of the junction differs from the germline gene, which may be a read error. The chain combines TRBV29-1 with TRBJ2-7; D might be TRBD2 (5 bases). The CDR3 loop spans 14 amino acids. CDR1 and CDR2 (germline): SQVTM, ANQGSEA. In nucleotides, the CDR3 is TGCAGCGTCGGGGTGACCACCACCTCCAACGAGCAGTACTTC. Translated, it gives CSVGVTTTSNEQYF.